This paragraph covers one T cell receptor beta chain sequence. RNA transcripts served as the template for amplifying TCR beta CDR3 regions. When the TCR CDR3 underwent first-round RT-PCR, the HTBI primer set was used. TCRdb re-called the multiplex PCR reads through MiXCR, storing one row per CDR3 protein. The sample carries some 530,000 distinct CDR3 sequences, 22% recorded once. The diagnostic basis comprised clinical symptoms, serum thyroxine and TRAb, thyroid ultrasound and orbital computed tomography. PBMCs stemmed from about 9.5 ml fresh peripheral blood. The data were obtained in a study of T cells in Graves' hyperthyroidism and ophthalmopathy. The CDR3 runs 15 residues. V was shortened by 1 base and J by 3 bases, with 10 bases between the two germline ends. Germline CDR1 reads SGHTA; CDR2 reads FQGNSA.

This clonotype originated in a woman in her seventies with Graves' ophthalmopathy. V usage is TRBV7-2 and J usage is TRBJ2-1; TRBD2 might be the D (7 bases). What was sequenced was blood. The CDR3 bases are TGTGCCAGCAGCTTAGGCGGGGGCTTCTACAATGAGCAGTTCTTC. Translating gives CASSLGGGFYNEQFF.